This T cell receptor beta chain was recorded in a study of patients and donors after allogeneic stem cell transplantation. The V and J ends lost 4 bases and 9 bases respectively, with 7 bases between them. Germline CDR1 reads MNHNS; CDR2 reads SASEGT. The CDR3 is made up of 11 amino acids. This clonotype was seen a few times. Each CDR3 protein is one row after TCRdb ran MiXCR on the RT-PCR reads. Among about 160,000 distinct CDR3 sequences listed, about two fifths were seen once. Sequenced material: blood, either unsorted or a sorted T cell fraction (not recorded which). This TCR came from a human donor who was either an allogeneic HSCT recipient or a stem cell or donor lymphocyte infusion donor (not recorded which). It is not recorded whose cells these are; they may come from a transplant donor. This sequence joins TRBV6-1 and TRBJ1-5, with a weak D call TRBD1 (5 bases). CDR3 nucleotide sequence: TGTGCCAGCAGTGCGGGGGGGCCCCAGCATTTT. This sequence encodes CASSAGGPQHF.